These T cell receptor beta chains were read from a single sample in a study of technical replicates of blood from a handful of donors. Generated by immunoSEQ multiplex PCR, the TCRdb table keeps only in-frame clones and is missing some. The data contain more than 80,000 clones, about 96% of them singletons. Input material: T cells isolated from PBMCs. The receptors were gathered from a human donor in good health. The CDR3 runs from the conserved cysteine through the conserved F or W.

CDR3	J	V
CASIRTGAYSYEQYF	TRBJ2-7	TRBV2
CASSPGLAGGLSTDTQYF	TRBJ2-3	TRBV9
CASTAQAATNEKLFF	TRBJ1-4	TRBV6-6
CASSPRGAGGDEQYF	TRBJ2-7	TRBV7-8
CASRSPGYYNEQFF	TRBJ2-1	TRBV5-1
CASSSTGRNTGELFF	TRBJ2-2	TRBV5-1
CASTISRVSDEQFF	TRBJ2-1	TRBV5-1
CASSYVRGGSEQYF	TRBJ2-7	TRBV6-5
CASSYTLGAGANEQYF	TRBJ2-7	TRBV6-5
CASSNRTGIYYEQYF	TRBJ2-7	TRBV28
CASSPRQGSPHAQYF	TRBJ2-7	TRBV18
CASSQVAGAGGELFF	TRBJ2-2	TRBV11-2
CASSKFSRESYEQYF	TRBJ2-7	TRBV21-1
CASRGTSSYEQYF	TRBJ2-7	TRBV5-1
CATNPGSWDNEQFF	TRBJ2-1	TRBV25-1
CASSKGAGAYEQYF	TRBJ2-7	TRBV15
CASSLAGRLEREQYF	TRBJ2-7	TRBV7-8
CASRGQGGHEQFF	TRBJ2-1	TRBV28
CASSLGDYEQYF	TRBJ2-7	TRBV14
CASSLYAARDQPQHF	TRBJ1-5	TRBV27
CASSRRQGLRTEAFF	TRBJ1-1	TRBV27
CACNGEGKNYEQYF	TRBJ2-7	TRBV30
CASSPPAGDGYEQYF	TRBJ2-7	TRBV9
CASSLGTGVMNTEAFF	TRBJ1-1	TRBV5-1
CASRPGLEYNEQFF	TRBJ2-1	TRBV9
CASSDPGPTGELFF	TRBJ2-2	TRBV6-1
CAWRLDRGLYEQYF	TRBJ2-7	TRBV30
CASSIVGTAFYYEQYF	TRBJ2-7	TRBV19
CASQGAPPYYEQYF	TRBJ2-7	TRBV28
CASSSGSVETQYF	TRBJ2-5	TRBV28
CASSLALAGGPDEQYF	TRBJ2-7	TRBV7-9
CASSPAGTGPYEQYF	TRBJ2-7	TRBV27
CASSGPPGTGANTEAFF	TRBJ1-1	TRBV7-2
CASSDMDSAYNEQFF	TRBJ2-1	TRBV10-2
CASSLVVGADYEQYF	TRBJ2-7	TRBV5-5
CASSQVRGEQYF	TRBJ2-7	TRBV4-1
CASSSRNEQFF	TRBJ2-1	TRBV6-6
CASSWTSGRETDTQYF	TRBJ2-3	TRBV7-9
CAWERTGFETQYF	TRBJ2-5	TRBV30
CASSRGDEQFF	TRBJ2-1	TRBV6-5
CASSDIGTGTDTQYF	TRBJ2-3	TRBV6-1
CASSYVRRGTGELFF	TRBJ2-2	TRBV6-5
CASSLSSGGNTIYF	TRBJ1-3	TRBV7-6
CASSLGQGFNEQYF	TRBJ2-7	TRBV5-1
CASSPGGYEQYF	TRBJ2-7	TRBV27
CASSSGTSDYEQYF	TRBJ2-7	TRBV5-4
CASSPRDYRNNEQFF	TRBJ2-1	TRBV5-6
CAWTYEGTTGELFF	TRBJ2-2	TRBV30
CASSLASGSFNNEQFF	TRBJ2-1	TRBV6-5
CASSQLRLAGVTGELFF	TRBJ2-2	TRBV4-1
CSGTDSPNTEAFF	TRBJ1-1	TRBV29-1
CASSASHRGSYGYTF	TRBJ1-2	TRBV7-9
CASRGLVLANYGYTF	TRBJ1-2	TRBV6-5
CASSTHRDTRRGYTF	TRBJ1-2	TRBV11-2
CASSEAGGSYEQYF	TRBJ2-7	TRBV6-1
CASSQTPSSYEQYF	TRBJ2-7	TRBV27
CSVASGGEQYF	TRBJ2-7	TRBV29-1
CASSLDWGVGANVLTF	TRBJ2-6	TRBV11-3
CASSHGLAGTYEQYF	TRBJ2-7	TRBV4-1